This TCR beta chain came from a study of blood T cell repertoires in COVID-19. This table comes from immunoSEQ multiplex PCR, and its TCRdb copy is limited to in-frame clones, with some not included. The data show about 9,000 clones, with 65% to 90% seen just once and just over 7% held by the top ten. V lost 0 bases, J lost 5 bases, and 12 bases stayed unmatched. The germline CDR1 and CDR2 sequences are KGHSH and LQKENI. This CDR3 has 20 residues. The chain carries TRBV18 and TRBJ2-5; 16 nucleotides agree with TRBD2. The sample consisted of peripheral blood. This receptor was identified in a human donor with active COVID-19. The donor label of this sample is uncertain. The CDR3 nucleotides read TGTGCCAGCTCACCACCGGTGGGACTAGCGGGAGGGCCCCCCACGGAGACCCAGTACTTC. This translates into CASSPPVGLAGGPPTETQYF.